A selection of T cell receptor beta chains follows, all from one sample in a study of CD4 T cells in relation to SARS-CoV-2 and coronaviruses. These receptors have no known antigen. Sequencing used immunoSEQ multiplex PCR; TCRdb keeps in-frame clones, though not all of them. The data contain almost 30,000 clones, less than 85% of them singletons. Sequencing was carried out using CD4+ T cells from PBMCs, cultured in vitro. The receptors here all came from a human donor in good health. CDR3s include the opening cysteine and the closing phenylalanine or tryptophan. The D gene is left open where the match is weak. The listing skips clone size in some rows; elsewhere it reads once, few, many or a size class.

TRBJ2-1 TRBV7-9 TRBD2 . CASSYGTSDNEQFF TGTGCCAGCAGCTACGGGACTAGCGACAATGAGCAGTTCTTC
TRBJ2-7 TRBV15 TRBD2 . CATSRDPSGGSGEQYF TGTGCCACCAGCAGAGACCCTAGCGGGGGGTCTGGTGAGCAGTACTTC
TRBJ1-2 TRBV4-1 . . CASSQAGRGTNYGYTF TGCGCCAGCAGCCAAGCAGGGAGGGGTACTAACTATGGCTACACCTTC
TRBJ1-2 TRBV6-5 . . CASCRNTNYGYTF TGTGCCAGCTGCAGAAATACTAACTATGGCTACACCTTC
TRBJ1-2 TRBV30 . . CAWSISRLGGYTF TGTGCCTGGAGTATTTCCCGCTTAGGTGGCTACACCTTC
TRBJ1-6 TRBV7-8 TRBD1 few CASSRGQGDSPLHF TGTGCCAGCAGCCGAGGACAGGGCGATTCACCCCTCCACTTT
TRBJ2-2 TRBV3-1/TRBV3-2 TRBD2 . CASSLMKREATGELFF TGTGCCAGCAGCCTAATGAAGCGGGAGGCCACCGGGGAGCTGTTTTTT
TRBJ2-1 TRBV4-3 . . CASSQVVGSSYNEQFF TGCGCCAGCAGCCAAGTGGTGGGAAGCTCCTACAATGAGCAGTTCTTC
TRBJ2-1 TRBV2 . . CASSGPSDRGKSSYNEQFF TGTGCCAGCAGTGGCCCTTCGGACCGCGGGAAAAGCTCCTACAATGAGCAGTTCTTC
TRBJ1-1 TRBV19 . . CASSIAGSDTEAFF TGTGCCAGTAGTATAGCGGGGTCCGACACTGAAGCTTTCTTT
TRBJ1-1 TRBV18 . . CASSPPGQTNTEAFF TGTGCCAGCTCACCCCCGGGACAAACGAACACTGAAGCTTTCTTT
TRBJ1-2 TRBV29-1 TRBD1 few CSGYPTGGGYTF TGCAGCGGATATCCCACAGGGGGTGGCTACACCTTC
TRBJ2-7 TRBV11-2 TRBD2 . CASSLGGSLTYEQYF TGTGCCAGCAGCTTGGGCGGGAGTCTGACCTACGAGCAGTACTTC
TRBJ1-3 TRBV7-2 . . CASRRRAGNTIYF TGTGCCAGCAGGAGACGGGCCGGAAACACCATATATTTT
TRBJ1-2 TRBV5-8 . . CASSFGGSNYGYTF TGTGCCAGCAGCTTCGGAGGGAGCAACTATGGCTACACCTTC
TRBJ2-2 TRBV18 TRBD1 few CASSFRDRGYAGELFF TGTGCCAGCTCATTCCGGGACAGGGGATACGCCGGGGAGCTGTTTTTT
TRBJ1-3 TRBV30 . . CAWGTSGNTIYF TGTGCCTGGGGGACCTCTGGAAACACCATATATTTT
TRBJ2-5 TRBV19 TRBD2 once CASSTGGRGFRETQYF TGTGCCAGTAGTACCGGGGGGAGGGGCTTTAGGGAGACCCAGTACTTC
TRBJ1-2 TRBV19 . few CASSFGKDYGYTF TGTGCCAGTAGTTTCGGCAAAGACTATGGCTACACCTTC
TRBJ2-7 TRBV28 . few CASSPSSDRSLSYEQYF TGTGCCAGCAGTCCATCGTCGGACAGATCCCTCTCCTACGAGCAGTACTTC
TRBJ1-6 TRBV30 TRBD1 few CAWNTGGFYNSPLHF TGTGCCTGGAATACAGGGGGCTTCTATAATTCACCCCTCCACTTT
TRBJ2-3 TRBV12-3/TRBV12-4 . . CASSLRDTQYF TGTGCCAGCAGTTTACGGGATACGCAGTATTTT
TRBJ1-1 TRBV6-4 TRBD1 . CASSDRGNTEAFF TGTGCCAGCAGCGACAGGGGGAACACTGAAGCTTTCTTT